This TCR beta chain derives from a study of Tregs in tolerant kidney transplant recipients. Study background: CD4+CD25+CD127- cells came from roughly 3-day belatacept mixed lymphocyte reactions, some with approximately five-day graft donor restimulation. Antibodies separated recipient from donor cells.

Overall study findings and caveats: Biological reproducibility was not directly addressed, but technical replication error appeared minimal. Activated donor B cell expansion appeared to reveal the most relevant donor-specific TCRbeta repertoire.

The germline V gene encodes CDR1 MNHEY and CDR2 SVGAGI. Trimming cost V 5 bases and J 5 bases, with 6 bases left between them. The CDR3 consists of 11 residues. Measured with immunoSEQ multiplex PCR; TCRdb has only the in-frame clones, and not every one. The sample lists about 2,400 clones; roughly 42% were seen once. This clone has a handful of counts. Its antigen is unidentified. This sequence originates from a human donor in good health. Material: Tregs from blood cultured with allogeneic cells. The V call is TRBV6-5, the J call TRBJ1-2, with unresolved D. The CDR3 loop reads CASSPGYGYTF. CDR3 nucleotide sequence: TGTGCCAGCAGTCCCGGGTATGGCTACACCTTC.